Sequencing of this T cell receptor (beta chain) was carried out in a study of cytomegalovirus exposure and HLA in healthy donors. At the level of the study: Among around 400 genotyped donors, around 80% fell in the Caucasian-associated ancestry cluster.

Amplification used 60 Vbeta primers and 13 Jbeta primers. Clones were read by immunoSEQ multiplex PCR, and TCRdb kept only the in-frame ones, dropping some. There are around 150,000 clones in the sample; 70% to 85% occur only once, and more than 3% lies in the top ten. The CDR3 has 14 amino acids. The V gene lost 2 bases and the J gene lost 0 bases, with 6 bases spanning the gap. The germline gives CDR1 SGHTA, CDR2 FQGTGA. General study findings and limits: After further analysis at a later stage, 16,951 TCR beta sequences were associated with HLA alleles at 0.05 false discovery rate.

On this clone itself: No antigen is known for it.

The chain has TRBV7-3 and TRBJ2-3; D perhaps matches TRBD1 (5 bases). The sequenced material came from PBMCs. The TCR originated in a male donor in good health and CMV-seronegative. The CDR3 loop is CASSLGASTDTQYF. The CDR3 DNA reads as TGTGCCAGCAGCTTAGGGGCTAGCACAGATACGCAGTATTTT. The full variable domain, completed using reference TRBV7-3 and TRBJ2-3, is GAGVSQTPSNKVTEKGKYVELRCDPISGHTALYWYRQSLGQGPEFLIYFQGTGAADDSGLPNDRFFAVRPEGSVSTLKIQRTERGDSAVYLCASSLGASTDTQYFGPGTRLTVL.